This is a list of T cell receptor beta chains from one sample in a study of blood T cells in healthy people across ages. TCRdb redid the calling of the 5' RACE reads with MiXCR, one entry per CDR3 protein. Of about 1.4 million distinct CDR3 sequences in the sample, approximately 60% were seen once. The specimen was blood. Every receptor here comes from a man aged 18 to 29 in good health. Both conserved end residues are part of each CDR3. A D gene is named only where the DNA matches it firmly. The size field is filled for only some rows; it gives once, few, many or a size class.

abundance	v_gene	d_gene	j_gene	CDR3aa	CDR3nt
-	TRBV11-2	TRBD1	TRBJ2-3	CASRTTGHTDTQYF	TGTGCCAGCAGGACGACAGGGCACACAGATACGCAGTATTTT
-	TRBV27	TRBD2	TRBJ2-1	CASSLWREGHNEQFF	TGTGCCAGCAGTTTATGGCGGGAGGGACACAATGAGCAGTTCTTC
once	TRBV29-1	-	TRBJ1-5	CSTEAGRYSNQPQHF	TGCAGCACCGAGGCAGGCCGTTATAGCAATCAGCCCCAGCATTTT
-	TRBV20-1	-	TRBJ2-3	CSALGDLGTDTQYF	TGCAGTGCTTTAGGGGACCTGGGCACAGATACGCAGTATTTT
-	TRBV27	-	TRBJ2-7	CASSFGGRSHEQYF	TGTGCCAGCAGTTTCGGGGGGCGATCCCACGAGCAGTACTTC
few	TRBV29-1	TRBD2	TRBJ2-1	CSALLALYNEQFF	TGCAGCGCTTTACTAGCGCTTTACAATGAGCAGTTCTTC
-	TRBV7-9	TRBD2	TRBJ2-3	CASSQRLADSTDTQYF	TGTGCCAGTAGCCAGCGACTAGCGGATAGCACAGATACGCAGTATTTT
few	TRBV29-1	-	TRBJ2-5	CSVSGRAKETQYF	TGCAGCGTTTCCGGCAGGGCGAAAGAGACCCAGTACTTC
-	TRBV4-1	TRBD1	TRBJ2-7	CASNLDRGRGEQYF	TGCGCCAGCAACCTAGACAGGGGAAGGGGCGAGCAGTACTTC
-	TRBV9	-	TRBJ1-2	CASSVTWTEGDGYTF	TGTGCCAGCAGCGTTACCTGGACTGAGGGGGATGGCTACACCTTC
-	TRBV6-1	-	TRBJ1-5	CASSGLESNQPQHF	TGTGCCAGCAGTGGTCTAGAAAGCAATCAGCCCCAGCATTTT
-	TRBV5-1	-	TRBJ2-1	CASSLGGSTSYNEQFF	TGCGCCAGCAGCTTGGGAGGCTCCACCTCCTACAATGAGCAGTTCTTC
-	TRBV9	TRBD2	TRBJ2-7	CASSGGLAAPYEQYF	TGTGCCAGCAGCGGTGGACTAGCGGCACCTTACGAGCAGTACTTC
-	TRBV20-1	-	TRBJ2-1	CSARGGFLGDEQFF	TGCAGTGCTAGAGGGGGGTTTCTGGGGGATGAGCAGTTCTTC
few	TRBV12-3/TRBV12-4	TRBD1	TRBJ2-7	CASSLTGTGYEQYF	TGTGCCAGCAGTTTAACCGGGACAGGGTACGAGCAGTACTTC
few	TRBV27	TRBD1	TRBJ2-7	CASSPNSGTEVYEQYF	TGTGCCAGCAGTCCCAATTCCGGGACAGAAGTCTACGAGCAGTACTTC
few	TRBV3-1	-	TRBJ1-6	CASSQGGARGFSPLHF	TGTGCCAGCAGCCAAGGTGGGGCGAGAGGCTTTTCACCCCTCCACTTT
-	TRBV4-1	-	TRBJ2-2	CASSQGQGRGYGYTGELFF	TGCGCCAGCAGCCAAGGCCAGGGGAGGGGCTATGGCTACACCGGGGAGCTGTTTTTT
-	TRBV12-3/TRBV12-4	TRBD2	TRBJ2-1	CASSPPAGGVYNEQFF	TGTGCCAGCAGTCCCCCAGCGGGGGGGGTATACAATGAGCAGTTCTTC
-	TRBV14	-	TRBJ2-3	CASSQDVDFTDTQYF	TGTGCCAGCAGCCAAGATGTGGACTTTACAGATACGCAGTATTTT
few	TRBV25-1	-	TRBJ2-7	CASTGPTYEQYF	TGTGCCAGCACTGGACCCACCTACGAGCAGTACTTC
few	TRBV5-6	-	TRBJ2-4	CASSLVGSLGKNIQYF	TGTGCCAGCAGCTTGGTGGGTAGCTTGGGCAAAAACATTCAGTACTTC
few	TRBV12-3/TRBV12-4	-	TRBJ2-5	CASSFVEETQYF	TGTGCCAGCAGTTTTGTCGAAGAGACCCAGTACTTC
few	TRBV20-1	-	TRBJ2-1	CSASSSSPGNEQFF	TGCAGTGCTAGCAGTAGCTCCCCGGGCAATGAGCAGTTCTTC
-	TRBV28	-	TRBJ2-1	CASSRASGGEYNEQFF	TGTGCCAGCAGCCGAGCGTCGGGGGGCGAATACAATGAGCAGTTCTTC
few	TRBV5-5	-	TRBJ1-2	CASSLAGAFYGYTF	TGTGCCAGCAGCTTGGCAGGGGCTTTCTATGGCTACACCTTC
-	TRBV29-1	-	TRBJ2-2	CSATAALNTGELFF	TGCAGCGCAACAGCTGCCTTGAACACCGGGGAGCTGTTTTTT
once	TRBV7-9	TRBD2	TRBJ2-1	CASSHLGGTSGYNEQFF	TGTGCCAGCAGCCACCTTGGAGGGACTAGCGGCTACAATGAGCAGTTCTTC
-	TRBV11-1	TRBD1	TRBJ2-5	CASSFKNPGTGGGTALGDEQYF	TGTGCCAGCAGCTTCAAGAATCCCGGGACAGGGGGCGGAACGGCCCTTGGGGATGAGCAGTACTTC
-	TRBV20-1	-	TRBJ2-3	CSARVRTVPLDTQYF	TGCAGTGCTAGGGTTAGGACAGTCCCTCTGGATACGCAGTATTTT
-	TRBV27	-	TRBJ1-4	CASSIVGNEKLFF	TGTGCCAGCAGCATTGTCGGGAATGAAAAACTGTTTTTT
-	TRBV4-1	-	TRBJ2-3	CASSQEQGLGTDTQYF	TGCGCCAGCAGCCAAGAGCAAGGGTTGGGCACAGATACGCAGTATTTT
-	TRBV15	TRBD1	TRBJ2-1	CATSSRDRANEQFF	TGTGCCACCTCCAGCCGAGACAGGGCGAATGAGCAGTTCTTC
-	TRBV4-2	-	TRBJ1-4	CASSTDLHATNEKLFF	TGTGCCAGCAGTACTGACCTCCATGCAACTAATGAAAAACTGTTTTTT
-	TRBV12-3/TRBV12-4	-	TRBJ2-1	CANSRTRRYNEQFF	TGTGCAAACTCGCGGACCCGGCGATACAATGAGCAGTTCTTC
-	TRBV20-1	TRBD2	TRBJ2-1	CSARGLALENEQFF	TGCAGTGCTAGGGGACTAGCGTTGGAAAATGAGCAGTTCTTC
-	TRBV20-1	-	TRBJ2-5	CSGVGEGTHIGETQYF	TGCAGTGGAGTAGGGGAAGGGACCCACATAGGGGAGACCCAGTACTTC
many	TRBV4-1	-	TRBJ2-7	CASSHPGSYEQYF	TGCGCCAGCAGCCATCCAGGGTCCTACGAGCAGTACTTC
-	TRBV15	-	TRBJ2-7	CATSRVGDTAYEQYF	TGTGCCACCAGCAGAGTGGGGGACACTGCCTACGAGCAGTACTTC
few	TRBV11-2	TRBD2	TRBJ2-1	CASSPSGILHEQFF	TGTGCCAGCAGCCCTAGCGGTATCCTCCATGAGCAGTTCTTC
-	TRBV7-9	-	TRBJ2-2	CASSFTTNTGELFF	TGTGCCAGCAGCTTTACAACGAACACCGGGGAGCTGTTTTTT
-	TRBV6-1	TRBD1	TRBJ1-1	CASINRDRSTEAFF	TGTGCCAGCATTAACCGGGACAGGAGCACTGAAGCTTTCTTT
-	TRBV10-3	TRBD2	TRBJ2-7	CAISEQETSGIYEQYF	TGTGCCATCAGTGAGCAAGAGACTAGCGGGATCTACGAGCAGTACTTC
-	TRBV24-1	-	TRBJ1-2	CATSLQGDGYTF	TGTGCCACCAGTCTACAGGGTGACGGCTACACCTTC
-	TRBV12-3/TRBV12-4	TRBD1	TRBJ2-7	CASSFDRTSGTGGYEQYF	TGTGCCAGCAGTTTCGATCGTACTTCCGGGACAGGGGGCTACGAGCAGTACTTC
once	TRBV10-3	-	TRBJ2-3	CAISVSGGGLAGTDTQYF	TGTGCCATCAGTGTTTCAGGTGGGGGGCTAGCGGGCACAGATACGCAGTATTTT
once	TRBV20-1	-	TRBJ2-5	CSAHIPGQGRETQYF	TGCAGTGCTCATATTCCGGGGCAAGGTCGGGAGACCCAGTACTTC
few	TRBV27	TRBD2	TRBJ2-1	CASSYGTSGVNEQFF	TGTGCCAGCAGTTATGGGACTAGCGGGGTTAATGAGCAGTTCTTC
few	TRBV4-2	TRBD1	TRBJ2-3	CASSQDSSRGPADTQYF	TGTGCCAGCAGCCAAGATTCGAGTAGGGGGCCCGCAGATACGCAGTATTTT
-	TRBV5-1	TRBD2	TRBJ2-3	CASSSGGRLLGDTQYF	TGCGCCAGCAGCTCGGGGGGACGGCTCCTGGGGGATACGCAGTATTTT
-	TRBV20-1	TRBD1	TRBJ1-4	CSAPLGAPGQGKKLFF	TGCAGTGCACCCCTTGGGGCACCGGGACAGGGGAAAAAACTGTTTTTT